What follows are 3 T cell receptor beta chains derived from one specimen sequenced in a study of T cell responses to AZD1222 COVID-19 vaccine. This table comes from immunoSEQ multiplex PCR, and its TCRdb copy is limited to in-frame clones, with some not included. Among under 150,000 clones listed, approximately 90% were seen once. The sequenced sample was peripheral blood, obtained on day 0 of AZD1222 vaccination. Receptor source: an adult in good health.

The CDR3 sequence: CASSFGREETQYF. The CDR3 DNA sequence: TGTGCCAGCAGCTTCGGGCGGGAAGAGACCCAGTACTTC. This chain uses TRBV7-2 with TRBJ2-5; D is perhaps TRBD2 (5 bases). From germline, CDR1 is SGHTA and CDR2 FQGNSA. This CDR3 has 13 amino acids. Trimming cost V 3 bases and J 3 bases, with 8 bases left between them.

The chain carries TRBV2 and TRBJ2-3; 9 nucleotides agree with TRBD1. The CDR3 runs 15 residues. CDR1 SNHLY and CDR2 FYNNEI come from the germline V gene. V was clipped by 6 bases and J by 4 bases; unmatched bases: 8. The CDR3 sequence is CASSPDRGGSDTQYF. CDR3 bases: TGTGCCAGCAGCCCGGACAGGGGAGGGTCAGATACGCAGTATTTT.

As regards this clone: Germline and junction disagree at one end, which may indicate a read error. This chain joins TRBV7-3 and TRBJ2-4; D may be TRBD1 or TRBD2 (5 bases each). The CDR3 consists of 13 residues. The germline gives CDR1 SGHTA, CDR2 FQGTGA. The CDR3 sequence: CTSSPPGADIQYF. For the CDR3, the DNA is TGTACCAGCAGCCCTCCCGGGGCGGACATTCAGTACTTC.